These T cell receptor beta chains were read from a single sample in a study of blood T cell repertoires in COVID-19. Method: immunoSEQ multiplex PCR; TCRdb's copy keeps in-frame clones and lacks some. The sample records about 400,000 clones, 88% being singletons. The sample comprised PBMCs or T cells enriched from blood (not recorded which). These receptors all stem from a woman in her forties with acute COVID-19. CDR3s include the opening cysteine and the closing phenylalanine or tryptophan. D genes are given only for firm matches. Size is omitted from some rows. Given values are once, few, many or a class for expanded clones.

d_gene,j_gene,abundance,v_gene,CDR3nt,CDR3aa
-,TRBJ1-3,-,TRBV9,TGTGCCAGCAGCGTAGGACGGGTGGCTGGAAACACCATATATTTT,CASSVGRVAGNTIYF
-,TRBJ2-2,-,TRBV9,TGTGCCAGCAGCGTAGTTGCCAGTCCCGCCGGGGAGCTGTTTTTT,CASSVVASPAGELFF
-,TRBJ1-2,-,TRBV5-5,TGTGCCAGCAGCCGGGGGGCAGGCCCTTCCTATGGCTACACCTTC,CASSRGAGPSYGYTF
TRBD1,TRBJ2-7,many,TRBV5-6,TGTGCCAGCAGCGGAGGGGACAGGGTTATAACGCAGTACTTC,CASSGGDRVITQYF
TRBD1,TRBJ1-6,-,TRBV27,TGTGCCAGCAGTTTAGGCGGGGTTCCAGGGGGGAATTCACCCCTCCACTTT,CASSLGGVPGGNSPLHF
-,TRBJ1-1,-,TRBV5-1,TGCGCCAGCAGCACCGGACATCCCACTCGTATGAACACTGAAGCTTTCTTT,CASSTGHPTRMNTEAFF
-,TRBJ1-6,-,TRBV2,TGTGCCAGCAGTTTGCTCACAGGGCCAAATTCACCCCTCCACTTT,CASSLLTGPNSPLHF
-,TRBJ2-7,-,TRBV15,TGTGCCACCAGCAGAGATTCGGGGTACGAGCAGTACTTC,CATSRDSGYEQYF
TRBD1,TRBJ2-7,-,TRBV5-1,TGCGCCAGCAGCTTCCGACAGGGAAACTTACGCGAGCAGTACTTC,CASSFRQGNLREQYF
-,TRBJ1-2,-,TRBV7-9,TGTGCCAGCAGTAGGAAGGAGGCCCGCTATGGCTACACCTTC,CASSRKEARYGYTF
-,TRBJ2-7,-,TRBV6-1,TGTGCCAGCAGTGTTGGTATCCAGGGGCCCGTGGGATACGAGCAGTACTTC,CASSVGIQGPVGYEQYF
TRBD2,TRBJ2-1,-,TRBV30,TGTGCCTGGTCGTGGTCGCGGGGGGCCTACTACAATGAGCAGTTCTTC,CAWSWSRGAYYNEQFF
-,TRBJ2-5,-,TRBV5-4,TGTGCCAGCAGCCCGGACAGCTTTCAAGAGACCCAGTACTTC,CASSPDSFQETQYF
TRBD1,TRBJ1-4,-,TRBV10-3,TGTGCCATCAGTGAGTCTGGGGACAGTAATGAAAAACTGTTTTTT,CAISESGDSNEKLFF
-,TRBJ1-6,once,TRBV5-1,TGCGCCAGCAGCTTGGGCGCTCGGGGATTCTATAATTCACCCCTCCACTTT,CASSLGARGFYNSPLHF
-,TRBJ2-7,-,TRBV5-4,TGTGCCAGCAGCTTGATGGGACTGCAGTACGAGCAGTACTTC,CASSLMGLQYEQYF
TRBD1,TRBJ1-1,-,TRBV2,TGTGCCAGCAGTCGGACAGGGGGCTTAATTAAGGAGACTGAAGCTTTCTTT,CASSRTGGLIKETEAFF
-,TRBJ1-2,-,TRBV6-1,TGTGCCAGCAGTGAGCCGGTCGGGAGATATAACTATGGCTACACCTTC,CASSEPVGRYNYGYTF
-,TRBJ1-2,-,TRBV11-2,TGTGCCAGCAGCTTAGGGGACACCGGCTATGGCTACACCTTC,CASSLGDTGYGYTF
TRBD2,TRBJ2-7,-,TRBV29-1,TGCAGCGTTTGGACTAGCGGGGGTTACGAGCAGTACTTC,CSVWTSGGYEQYF
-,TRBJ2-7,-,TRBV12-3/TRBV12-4,TGTGCCAGCAGTAAGGCGGGACCCTACGAGCAGTACTTC,CASSKAGPYEQYF
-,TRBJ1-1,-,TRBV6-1,TGTGCCAGCAGTGTGGGACACACTGCTCGGAACACTGAAGCTTTCTTT,CASSVGHTARNTEAFF
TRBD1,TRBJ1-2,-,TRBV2,TGTGCCAGCAGGGGACAGGCATTAATAGCGGGAGGGGGCTACACCTTC,CASRGQALIAGGGYTF
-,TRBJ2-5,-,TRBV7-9,TGTGCCAGCCGAAGAGGGCAGCAAGAGACCCAGTACTTC,CASRRGQQETQYF
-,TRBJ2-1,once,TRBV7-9,TGTGCCAGCAGCTGGACGGGGGGCAGCTCCTACAATGAGCAGTTCTTC,CASSWTGGSSYNEQFF
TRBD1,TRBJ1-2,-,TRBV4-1,TGCGCCAGCAGCCAAGGGACAGGGAGTTCTAACTATGGCTACACCTTC,CASSQGTGSSNYGYTF
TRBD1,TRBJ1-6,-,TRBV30,TGTGCCTGGAGTGTCAAGGGACAGGGAAATTCACCCCTCCACTTT,CAWSVKGQGNSPLHF
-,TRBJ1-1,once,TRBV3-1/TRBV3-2,TGTGCCAGCAGCCACCAGGCTGAAGCTTTCTTT,CASSHQAEAFF
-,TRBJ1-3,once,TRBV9,TGTGCCAGCAGCGTAGCTGGGACACTAAGAAACACCATATATTTT,CASSVAGTLRNTIYF
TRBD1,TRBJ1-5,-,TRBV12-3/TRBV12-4,TGTGCCAGCAGTCAGGACAGGGGGCAGCCCCAGCATTTT,CASSQDRGQPQHF
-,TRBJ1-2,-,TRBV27,TGTGCCAGCAGTTTTTCGTCGGGAGGTTCGGGGGGCTCTTATGGCTACACCTTC,CASSFSSGGSGGSYGYTF
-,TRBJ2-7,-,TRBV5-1,TGCGCCAGCAGCCAACAGTTCAGCGGCTCCTACGAGCAGTACTTC,CASSQQFSGSYEQYF
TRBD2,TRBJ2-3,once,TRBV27,TGTGCCAGCAGTCAAGGGACTAGCGGGGGGGATACGCAGTATTTT,CASSQGTSGGDTQYF
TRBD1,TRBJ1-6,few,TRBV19,TGTGCCAGTTCACAGGGGTCGGGCTCCTATAATTCACCCCTCCACTTT,CASSQGSGSYNSPLHF
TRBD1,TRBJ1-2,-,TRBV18,TGTGCCAGCTCACCACCCGGCGTACAGGGGAAATACACCTTC,CASSPPGVQGKYTF
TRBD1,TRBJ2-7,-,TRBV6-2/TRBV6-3,TGTGCCAGCAGTTACTCCCACAGGGGTCACGAGCAGTACTTC,CASSYSHRGHEQYF
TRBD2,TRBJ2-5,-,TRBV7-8,TGTGCCAGCAGCGCGGGACTACAAGAGACCCAGTACTTC,CASSAGLQETQYF
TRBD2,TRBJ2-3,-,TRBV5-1,TGCGCCAGCAGCTTGGCAGGCGGGGGTGGCACAGATACGCAGTATTTT,CASSLAGGGGTDTQYF
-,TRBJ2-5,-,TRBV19,TGTGCCAGTAGTATTTCTGCGTACCAAGAGACCCAGTACTTC,CASSISAYQETQYF
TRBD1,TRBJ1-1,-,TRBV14,TGTGCCAGCAGCCCTAGGACAGGGCCGAACCCTGAAGCTTTCTTT,CASSPRTGPNPEAFF
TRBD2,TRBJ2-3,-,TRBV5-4,TGTGCCAGCAGACACATAACTAGCGGGGGGATCACAGATACGCAGTATTTT,CASRHITSGGITDTQYF